One T cell receptor (beta chain) is described in this entry. The PCR employed 60 Vbeta primers together with 13 Jbeta primers. TCRdb's table, derived via immunoSEQ multiplex PCR, lists solely in-frame clones and lacks some. The table records over 110,000 clones, around 72% of them present only once. This specimen comes from a study of cytomegalovirus exposure and HLA in healthy donors. V was cut by 0 bases and J by 1 base, with 15 bases left in between. CDR1 and CDR2 (germline): MGHRA, YSYEKL. The length of the CDR3 is 17 residues. The chain employs TRBV4-1 and TRBJ1-1; the D gene is possibly TRBD1 (5 bases). The specimen sequenced was PBMCs. The receptor was derived from a middle-aged woman in good health and CMV-seronegative. The CDR3 coding sequence is TGCGCCAGCAGCCAAGATCGGGGGGGGGAGGCGAACACTGAAGCTTTCTTT. Translated, it gives CASSQDRGGEANTEAFF.